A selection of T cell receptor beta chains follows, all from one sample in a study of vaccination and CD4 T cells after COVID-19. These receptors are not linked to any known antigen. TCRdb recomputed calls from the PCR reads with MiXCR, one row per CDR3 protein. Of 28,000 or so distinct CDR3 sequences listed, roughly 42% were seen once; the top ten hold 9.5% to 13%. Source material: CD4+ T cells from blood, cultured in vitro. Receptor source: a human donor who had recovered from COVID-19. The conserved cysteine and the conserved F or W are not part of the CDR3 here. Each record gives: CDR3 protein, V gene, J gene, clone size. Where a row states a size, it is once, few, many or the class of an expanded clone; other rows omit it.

ASSRGLSETQY,TRBV7-9,TRBJ2-5,.
SARGRTGAVYEQY,TRBV20-1,TRBJ2-7,few
ASSTPSGGPYEQY,TRBV11-2,TRBJ2-7,few
ASRDSQRGRQETQY,TRBV28,TRBJ2-5,.
ASSFRGGNEQF,TRBV11-2,TRBJ2-1,.
ASSLKDRASYGYT,TRBV7-9,TRBJ1-2,few
ASRLAGAGELF,TRBV10-1,TRBJ2-2,few
SALTSGGGPDTQY,TRBV20-1,TRBJ2-3,few
ASSFTVSATGNTIY,TRBV5-1,TRBJ1-3,.
ASSTGTPQSGANVLT,TRBV7-3,TRBJ2-6,.
VKPPRGTEAF,TRBV24-1,TRBJ1-1,few
ATSDPTTAQETQY,TRBV24-1,TRBJ2-5,.
SAREWRGTYEQY,TRBV20-1,TRBJ2-7,once
ASSITGQVIYEQY,TRBV19,TRBJ2-7,.
ASSLGITGTQY,TRBV6-5,TRBJ2-5,few
ASSPRVTGPEQPQH,TRBV18,TRBJ1-5,.
ASSLALASGYFETQY,TRBV12-3/TRBV12-4,TRBJ2-5,.
ASSLGVQPQH,TRBV7-2,TRBJ1-5,.
ASSLGQGSHSPLH,TRBV7-7,TRBJ1-6,.
ASSDTGARRSYEQY,TRBV2,TRBJ2-7,.
ASSGTQGGNQPQH,TRBV5-1,TRBJ1-5,.
ASSYDGNTDTQY,TRBV4-2,TRBJ2-3,.
ATNAGGLGTGELF,TRBV15,TRBJ2-2,.
SVDGGKNYGYT,TRBV29-1,TRBJ1-2,.
AGKQGASGEQY,TRBV6-1,TRBJ2-7,.
ASTGGGAGSPLH,TRBV10-3,TRBJ1-6,.
ASSARGETQY,TRBV25-1,TRBJ2-5,few
ASGLAGNNEQF,TRBV12-5,TRBJ2-1,.
ASSPQLAGKETQY,TRBV28,TRBJ2-5,.
ASSKQQGYNQPQH,TRBV7-2,TRBJ1-5,.
ASSVADTGAF,TRBV9,TRBJ1-1,.
ATSDLTGDSNQPQH,TRBV24-1,TRBJ1-5,.
ASSQLALNTEAF,TRBV4-1,TRBJ1-1,few
ASSLLGAGPYNEQF,TRBV12-3/TRBV12-4,TRBJ2-1,.
ASSVGGHIGSPLH,TRBV9,TRBJ1-6,.
SVRGRETNYGYT,TRBV29-1,TRBJ1-2,.
ASSSTGVGNYGYT,TRBV28,TRBJ1-2,.
ASSLTASGGAANEQF,TRBV7-3,TRBJ2-1,few
SAQQGAVSQPQH,TRBV20-1,TRBJ1-5,.
SARPSTRNSPLH,TRBV20-1,TRBJ1-6,few
ASSLMVPRPGSYNEQF,TRBV7-9,TRBJ2-1,few
ASSIGPGDRGPELVYGYT,TRBV19,TRBJ1-2,.
ASSYLSGNTIY,TRBV6-5,TRBJ1-3,once
SAPSGQGILRGSYEQY,TRBV20-1,TRBJ2-7,.
ASISIRSQPQH,TRBV28,TRBJ1-5,.
ASSPGNSPLH,TRBV12-3/TRBV12-4,TRBJ1-6,.